These 20 T cell receptor beta chains were all obtained from the same sample, sequenced in a study of T cells in Graves' hyperthyroidism and ophthalmopathy. TCR beta CDR3 regions were amplified from RNA transcripts. First-round RT-PCR of the TCR CDR3 relied on the HTBI primer set. A single record per CDR3 protein comes from TCRdb applying MiXCR to the multiplex PCR reads. The table has about 280,000 distinct CDR3 sequences, 20% to 25% seen once; the top ten hold around 28%. The specimen was blood. These receptors were collected from a man aged 35-49 years with Graves' hyperthyroidism that later progressed to Graves' ophthalmopathy.

This clonotype appeared a few times. This chain links TRBV2 with TRBJ1-5, with D tentatively TRBD1 (5 bases). The V end was cut by 8 bases, the J end by 4 bases, with 12 bases between. Germline V gives CDR1 SNHLY, CDR2 FYNNEI. This CDR3 is built from 13 residues. The CDR3, as DNA: TGTGCCAGCCAGGGCTTGGTGAATCAGCCCCAGCATTTT. Translation gives CASQGLVNQPQHF.

This clonotype showed up many times. It is likely a read error, because the conserved phenylalanine at the end of the CDR3 is missing. The chain is built from TRBV29-1 and TRBJ1-3; D perhaps matches TRBD1 (5 bases). Germline CDR1 reads SQVTM; CDR2 reads ANQGSEA. This CDR3 comprises 15 residues. With 6 bases removed from V and 4 bases from J, the gap between germline ends came to 19 bases. CDR3 protein: CSVQPIQGGGNTIYL. The CDR3 bases are TGCAGCGTCCAGCCGATCCAGGGAGGGGGAAACACCATATATCTT.

This chain joins TRBV13 and TRBJ2-7; the D is unclear. The germline V and J ends were trimmed by 2 bases and 4 bases, with 12 bases remaining between them. CDR3 length equals 14 residues. CDR1 and CDR2 (germline): PRHDT, FYEKMQ (reference sequence). CDR3 protein: CASSLYQPPYEQYF. DNA for the CDR3: TGTGCCAGCAGCTTATATCAGCCCCCATACGAGCAGTACTTC.

In this sample, this clonotype turned up many times. This sequence joins TRBV6-5 and TRBJ1-1, with 7 bases identical to TRBD1. CDR1 and CDR2 from the germline V gene are MNHEY and SVGAGI. The CDR3 has 14 amino acids. Trimming at V came to 8 bases and at J to 0 bases, leaving 6 bases not matched to a gene. The CDR3 DNA reads TGTGCCAGCCACAGGGGTCTCGTGAACACTGAAGCTTTCTTT. This translates into CASHRGLVNTEAFF.

The CDR3 DNA reads as TGTGCCAGCAGTTACTCGGGCAGGGCCACCGGGGAGCTGTTTTTT. Translated: CASSYSGRATGELFF. The chain employs TRBV6-2 or TRBV6-3 and TRBJ2-2; D perhaps matches TRBD1 (5 bases). The germline V gene encodes CDR1 MNHEY and CDR2 SVGEGT. The CDR3 is 15 residues long. The ends were cut back, 0 bases at V and 4 bases at J, with 9 bases in the middle.

This clonotype was recorded at least ten times. V is TRBV29-1 and J is TRBJ2-5; 10 bases fit TRBD1. The CDR3 consists of 14 residues. Losses at the gene ends were 5 bases for V and 5 bases for J; bases not matched to a gene: 8. The germline V gene has CDR1 SQVTM and CDR2 ANQGSEA. The CDR3 DNA is TGCAGCGTTCGGACAGGGGGTCAAGAGGAGACCCAGTACTTC. Its protein product is CSVRTGGQEETQYF.

The sample holds many counts of this clonotype. The V gene is TRBV6-1, the J gene TRBJ1-5; 9 bases fit TRBD1. This CDR3 comprises 15 residues. The J segment lost 2 bases and the V segment lost 4 bases, leaving 3 bases of the junction unmatched. From germline, CDR1 is MNHNS and CDR2 SASEGT. CDR3 sequence: CASSVRQGGNQPQHF. Written as DNA, the CDR3 is TGTGCCAGCAGTGTACGACAGGGGGGCAATCAGCCCCAGCATTTT.

This clonotype has at least ten counts. V gene TRBV5-1 combines with J gene TRBJ2-7, with D possibly matching TRBD2 (6 bases). The CDR3 sequence is 12 residues long. V was clipped by 0 bases and J by 7 bases, with 8 bases between them. The germline CDR1 and CDR2 sequences are SGHRS and YFSETQ. CDR3 residues: CASSLGAGEQYF. In DNA, the CDR3 is TGCGCCAGCAGCTTGGGTGCGGGAGAGCAGTACTTC.

Ten or more counts support this clonotype. V usage is TRBV11-2 and J usage is TRBJ2-6; no firm D call. Looked up from germline, CDR1 is SGHAT and CDR2 is FQNNGV. The length of the CDR3 is 14 residues. V was shortened by 6 bases and J by 0 bases, with 6 bases between the two germline ends. The CDR3 sequence is CASRSISGANVLTF. The CDR3, as DNA: TGTGCCAGCAGAAGTATCTCTGGGGCCAACGTCCTGACTTTC.

This clonotype was counted at least ten times. CDR3 DNA sequence: TGCGCCAGCAGCTTGGGCCCGGGACTAGCGGGACCGAACACCGGGGAGCTGTTTTTT. It translates to CASSLGPGLAGPNTGELFF. The chain uses TRBV5-1 and TRBJ2-2; TRBD2 matches 13 bases. Germline V gene lookup returns CDR1 SGHRS and CDR2 YFSETQ. There are 19 residues in the CDR3. The junction had 5 bases not matched to a gene; V was cut back by 0 bases and J by 0 bases.

The rearrangement uses TRBV7-9 and TRBJ1-6; the D is unclear. The germline V and J ends were trimmed by 5 bases and 10 bases, with 9 bases remaining between them. The CDR3 length is 12 residues. Germline CDR1 is SEHNR and CDR2 is FQNEAQ (reference sequence). CDR3 coding DNA: TGTGCCAGCAGCCCCCAAACCTCACCCCTCCACTTT. Translated: CASSPQTSPLHF.

At least ten counts were recorded for this clonotype. The gene calls are TRBV6-2 or TRBV6-3 and TRBJ1-5; D gene ambiguous. The CDR3 runs to 13 residues. CDR1 and CDR2 from the germline V gene are MNHEY and SVGEGT. V lost 7 bases, J lost 7 bases, and 14 bases lay in between. This chain's CDR3 is CASTLPGGQPQHF. CDR3 nucleotides: TGTGCCAGCACCCTACCCGGCGGGCAGCCCCAGCATTTT.

This clonotype has a count of ten or more. The gene calls are TRBV12-3 or TRBV12-4 and TRBJ1-5; no reliable D call. The CDR3 has 15 residues. The V end was cut by 6 bases, the J end by 4 bases, with 16 bases between. This CDR3 is CASSQVQPINQPQHF. The CDR3 bases are TGTGCCAGCAGCCAGGTCCAACCTATTAATCAGCCCCAGCATTTT.

V usage is TRBV30 and J usage is TRBJ1-2, with D tentatively TRBD1 (5 bases). V lost 5 bases and J lost 8, with 15 bases in between. Germline values: CDR1 GTSNPN, CDR2 SVGIG (reference sequence). The CDR3 is 12 residues long. CDR3 amino acids: CAWGTKGGGYTF. In DNA, the CDR3 is TGTGCCTGGGGGACGAAGGGCGGCGGCTACACCTTC.

V usage is TRBV28 and J usage is TRBJ1-1, with D unresolved. The CDR3 sequence is 13 residues long. Between the trimmed V and J ends, which lost 1 base and 6 bases, there was a span of 9 bases. Germline V gene lookup returns CDR1 MDHEN and CDR2 SYDVKM. CDR3 region: CASSLSHQAEAFF. CDR3 DNA: TGTGCCAGCAGTTTATCCCACCAGGCTGAAGCTTTCTTT.

The chain has TRBV6-1 and TRBJ2-7, with 11 bases aligning to TRBD1. This CDR3 region has 16 residues. V lost 3 bases and J lost 3; bases outside the gene matches: 7. CDR1 and CDR2 from the germline V gene are MNHNS and SASEGT. The CDR3 DNA is TGTGCCAGCAGTGAGAAAGCCGGGACAGGGGGCTACGAGCAGTACTTC. Its translation is CASSEKAGTGGYEQYF.

This clonotype showed up many times. This chain links TRBV6-1 with TRBJ2-7, with no clear D. CDR1 is MNHNS and CDR2 is SASEGT in the germline V gene. The length of the CDR3 is 13 residues. Trimming removed 1 base from V and 7 bases from J, with 11 bases in between. The CDR3 region is CASSEVDRTEQYF. CDR3 bases: TGTGCCAGCAGTGAAGTTGACCGGACGGAGCAGTACTTC.

This clonotype has a count of ten or more. The gene calls are TRBV6-1 and TRBJ1-2, with D possibly being TRBD1 (6 bases). Between the trimmed V and J ends, which lost 5 bases and 7 bases, there was a span of 17 bases. The CDR3 extends over 14 amino acids. Germline V gene data show CDR1 as MNHNS and CDR2 as SASEGT. The CDR3 is CASSRTTGTSGYTF. The CDR3 DNA reads as TGTGCCAGCAGTCGAACCACAGGGACGAGTGGCTACACCTTC.

There are many counts of this clonotype. The V and J genes are TRBV28 and TRBJ2-7; D is undetermined. Germline values: CDR1 MDHEN, CDR2 SYDVKM. V was clipped by 2 bases and J by 6 bases, with 14 bases between them. The CDR3 loop spans 14 amino acids. The CDR3 sequence: CASSLVALGAEQYF. In DNA, the CDR3 is TGTGCCAGCAGTTTAGTCGCTCTAGGCGCCGAGCAGTACTTC.

This clonotype was counted at least ten times. J is TRBJ2-5 and V is TRBV28; D may match TRBD1 or TRBD2 (5 bases each). CDR1 is MDHEN and CDR2 is SYDVKM in the germline V gene. V lost 5 bases, J lost 5 bases, and 18 bases lay in between. The length of the CDR3 is 15 residues. Here the CDR3 DNA reads TGTGCCAGCAGTACATCCGGGACGCTAAGGGAGACCCAGTACTTC. It encodes CASSTSGTLRETQYF.